These 14 T cell receptor beta chains originate from one sample sequenced in a study of cytomegalovirus exposure and HLA in healthy donors. The method was immunoSEQ multiplex PCR; TCRdb's version includes in-frame clones alone and lacks a portion of them. The sample has roughly 150,000 clones, about 95% seen once. Specimen: PBMCs. These receptors were obtained from a young woman in good health and CMV-seronegative.

The V call is TRBV7-2, the J call TRBJ1-1, with D hard to call. V lost 4 bases to trimming and J lost 0 bases, with 9 bases between them. Germline V gene lookup returns CDR1 SGHTA and CDR2 FQGNSA. CDR3 size: 14 residues. CDR3 coding DNA: TGTGCCAGCAGCTCCAGTGTCATGAACACTGAAGCTTTCTTT. Translated: CASSSSVMNTEAFF.

The rearrangement uses TRBV5-1 and TRBJ2-3; unclear D gene. V lost 0 bases to trimming and J lost 0 bases, with 8 bases between them. Per the germline V gene, CDR1 is SGHRS and CDR2 is YFSETQ. The CDR3 runs 15 residues. CDR3 sequence reads: CASSLGVASTDTQYF. CDR3 in DNA: TGCGCCAGCAGCTTGGGAGTAGCTAGCACAGATACGCAGTATTTT.

The chain carries TRBV27 and TRBJ2-2; the D gene is possibly TRBD2 (5 bases). This CDR3 comprises 15 residues. Germline assignment: CDR1 MNHEY and CDR2 SMNVEV (reference sequence). Trimming removed 5 bases at V and 2 bases at J, with 12 bases between. The DNA of the CDR3 is TGTGCCAGCAGTACGAAGGCGGGTAACACCGGGGAGCTGTTTTTT. Translated: CASSTKAGNTGELFF.

The rearrangement uses TRBV19 and TRBJ1-1; possibly TRBD1 for D (5 bases). Trimming removed 1 base from V and 6 bases from J, with 9 bases in between. Germline loops: CDR1 LNHDA, CDR2 SQIVND (reference sequence). The CDR3 contains 13 residues. The CDR3: CASSIGTGAEAFF. CDR3 bases: TGTGCCAGTAGTATAGGGACGGGGGCTGAAGCTTTCTTT.

The chain uses TRBV5-1 and TRBJ2-5; unclear D gene. Germline assignment: CDR1 SGHRS and CDR2 YFSETQ. The CDR3 has 13 residues. Trimming stripped 0 bases from V and 9 bases from J, with 12 bases between. In DNA form, the CDR3 reads TGCGCCAGCAGCTTGGCTGAGGAGAGAGCCCAGTACTTC. Its translation: CASSLAEERAQYF.

The rearrangement joins TRBV6-1 to TRBJ1-2, with D perhaps matching TRBD1 (6 bases). CDR1 is MNHNS and CDR2 is SASEGT in the germline V gene. V was pared by 6 bases and J by 2 bases, with 16 bases between. The CDR3 is made up of 15 amino acids. CDR3 DNA sequence: TGTGCCAGCAGGGAACCGGGACAACGGAACTATGGCTACACCTTC. Amino acids: CASREPGQRNYGYTF.

CDR3 loop: CASSQQQGAYGNTIYF. The CDR3 bases are TGCGCCAGCAGCCAGCAACAGGGGGCCTACGGAAACACCATATATTTT. The chain carries TRBV4-1 and TRBJ1-3, with 9 bases identical to TRBD1. With V trimmed by 3 bases and J by 4 bases, 7 bases remained unmatched. The CDR3 covers 16 residues. Per the germline V gene, CDR1 is MGHRA and CDR2 is YSYEKL.

This chain links TRBV29-1 with TRBJ2-3; D unclear. Trimming stripped 0 bases from V and 6 bases from J, with 7 bases between. CDR3 length: 12 amino acids. CDR1 and CDR2 from the germline V gene are SQVTM and ANQGSEA. This CDR3 reads CSVEDGWDTQYF. CDR3 DNA sequence: TGCAGCGTTGAAGACGGTTGGGATACGCAGTATTTT.

The chain uses TRBV4-2 and TRBJ2-7; tentative D call: TRBD2 (6 bases). This CDR3 has 17 amino acids. Germline V gene sequence: CDR1 LGHNA, CDR2 YNFKEQ. V was clipped by 0 bases and J by 4 bases, with 19 bases between them. The CDR3 nucleotides read TGTGCCAGCAGCCAAGACTTAGCGGAGACCGCGTTTTACGAGCAGTACTTC. The encoded protein is CASSQDLAETAFYEQYF.

This chain links TRBV7-2 with TRBJ1-2; 7 positions agree with TRBD1. The J segment lost 0 bases and the V segment lost 5 bases, leaving 9 bases of the junction unmatched. CDR1 is SGHTA and CDR2 is FQGNSA in the germline V gene. The CDR3 has 16 residues. CDR3 in amino acids: CASSPQGPGANYGYTF. The CDR3 DNA reads TGTGCCAGCAGCCCACAGGGGCCGGGAGCTAACTATGGCTACACCTTC.

This chain joins TRBV7-8 and TRBJ1-6; no definite D call. From germline, CDR1 is SGHVS and CDR2 FQNEAQ. V was cut by 1 base and J by 7 bases, with 11 bases left in between. CDR3 size: 15 residues. CDR3: CASSLGGPKNSPLHF. The CDR3 DNA reads as TGTGCCAGCAGCTTAGGCGGCCCGAAGAATTCACCCCTCCACTTT.

This chain uses TRBV6-5 with TRBJ2-7, with 7 bases aligning to TRBD2. The V gene's germline CDR1 is MNHEY and CDR2 SVGAGI. This CDR3 is built from 13 residues. Trimming took 6 bases from V and 5 from J; bases not matched to a gene: 7. The CDR3 nucleotides read TGTGCCAGCAGGACGACAGCGGGAAACGAGCAGTACTTC. Protein: CASRTTAGNEQYF.

This chain uses TRBV4-2 with TRBJ2-7; D perhaps matches TRBD1 (6 bases). V was trimmed by 2 bases and J by 5 bases, leaving 10 bases between them. Germline CDR1 and CDR2: LGHNA and YNFKEQ. There are 13 residues in the CDR3. Here the CDR3 reads CASSQIQGNEQYF. The DNA of the CDR3 is TGTGCCAGCAGCCAAATACAGGGAAACGAGCAGTACTTC.

This rearrangement joins TRBV29-1 to TRBJ2-3, with no clear D. Between the trimmed V and J ends, which lost 3 bases and 6 bases, there was a span of 7 bases. Germline V gene sequence: CDR1 SQVTM, CDR2 ANQGSEA. The CDR3 is 11 amino acids. The DNA for the CDR3 is TGCAGCGTTGATTTAGTGGATACGCAGTATTTT. Translated: CSVDLVDTQYF.